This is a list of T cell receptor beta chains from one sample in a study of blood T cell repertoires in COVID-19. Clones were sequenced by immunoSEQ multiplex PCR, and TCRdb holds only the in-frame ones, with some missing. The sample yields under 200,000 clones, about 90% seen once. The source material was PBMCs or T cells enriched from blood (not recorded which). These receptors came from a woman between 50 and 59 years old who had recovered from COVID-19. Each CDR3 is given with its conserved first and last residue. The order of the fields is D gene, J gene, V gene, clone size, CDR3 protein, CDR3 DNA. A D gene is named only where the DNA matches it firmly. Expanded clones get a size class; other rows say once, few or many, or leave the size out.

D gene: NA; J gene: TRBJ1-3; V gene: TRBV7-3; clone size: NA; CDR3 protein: CASSAGHGTRGNTIYF; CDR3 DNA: TGTGCCAGCAGTGCCGGGCACGGGACTCGAGGAAACACCATATATTTT
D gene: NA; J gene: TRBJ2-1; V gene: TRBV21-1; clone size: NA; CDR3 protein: CASSKVGTSHYNEQFF; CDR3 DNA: TGTGCCAGCAGCAAAGTAGGGACTAGCCACTACAATGAGCAGTTCTTC
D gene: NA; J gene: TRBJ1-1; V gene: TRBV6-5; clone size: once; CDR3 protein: CASSSPAEAFF; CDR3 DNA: TGTGCCAGCAGCTCCCCAGCTGAAGCTTTCTTT
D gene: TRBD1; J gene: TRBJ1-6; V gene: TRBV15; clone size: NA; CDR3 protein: CATSRGGQANSPLHF; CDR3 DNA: TGTGCCACCAGCAGAGGCGGACAGGCGAATTCACCCCTCCACTTT
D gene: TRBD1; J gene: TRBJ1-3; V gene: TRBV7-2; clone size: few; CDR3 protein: CASSVGGKFSGNTIYF; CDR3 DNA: TGTGCCAGCAGCGTAGGGGGCAAGTTCTCTGGAAACACCATATATTTT
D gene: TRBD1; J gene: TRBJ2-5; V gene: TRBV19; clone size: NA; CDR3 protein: CASSEDRGRETQYF; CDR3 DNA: TGTGCCAGTAGCGAGGACAGGGGGCGTGAGACCCAGTACTTC
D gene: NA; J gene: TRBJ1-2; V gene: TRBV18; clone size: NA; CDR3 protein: CASSPLQDTNYGYTF; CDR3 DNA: TGTGCCAGCTCACCTTTACAGGACACTAACTATGGCTACACCTTC
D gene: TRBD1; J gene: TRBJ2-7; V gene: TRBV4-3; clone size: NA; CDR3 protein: CASSQVGQAIYEQYF; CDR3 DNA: TGCGCCAGCAGCCAAGTGGGACAGGCGATCTACGAGCAGTACTTC
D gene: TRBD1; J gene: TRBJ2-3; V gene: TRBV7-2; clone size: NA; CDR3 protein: CASSLGTGRTDTQYF; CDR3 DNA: TGTGCCAGCAGCTTAGGGACAGGCCGCACAGATACGCAGTATTTT
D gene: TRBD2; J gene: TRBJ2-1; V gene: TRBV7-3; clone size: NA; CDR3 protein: CASSSQPGLAANEQFF; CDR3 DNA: TGTGCCAGCAGCTCCCAACCGGGACTAGCGGCCAATGAGCAGTTCTTC
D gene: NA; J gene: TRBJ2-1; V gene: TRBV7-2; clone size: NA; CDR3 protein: CASSLGALGAAWNEQFF; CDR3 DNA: TGTGCCAGCAGCTTAGGGGCCCTAGGGGCCGCGTGGAATGAGCAGTTCTTC
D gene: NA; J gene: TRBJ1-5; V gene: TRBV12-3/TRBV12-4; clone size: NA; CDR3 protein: CASSFGQTQHF; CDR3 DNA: TGTGCCAGCAGTTTTGGACAGACCCAGCATTTT
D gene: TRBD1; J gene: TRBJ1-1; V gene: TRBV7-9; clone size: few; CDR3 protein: CASSSSVDRVTFF; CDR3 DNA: TGTGCCAGCAGCTCTAGTGTGGACAGGGTAACTTTCTTT
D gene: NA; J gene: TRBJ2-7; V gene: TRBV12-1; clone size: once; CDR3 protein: CASSLTPGTSGRLSYEQYF; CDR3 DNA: TGTGCCAGCAGCTTGACCCCTGGGACTAGCGGGAGATTATCCTACGAGCAGTACTTC
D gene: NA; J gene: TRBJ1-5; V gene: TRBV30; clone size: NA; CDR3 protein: CAWSPVGGGGQPQHF; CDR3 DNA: TGTGCCTGGAGTCCCGTAGGGGGGGGAGGTCAGCCCCAGCATTTT
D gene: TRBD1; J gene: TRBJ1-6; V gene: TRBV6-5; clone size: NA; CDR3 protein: CASSRQGGNSPLHF; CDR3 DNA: TGTGCCAGCAGTCGACAGGGAGGAAATTCACCCCTCCACTTT
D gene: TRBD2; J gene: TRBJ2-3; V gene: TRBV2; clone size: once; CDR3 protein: CASSPGLAVSTDTQYF; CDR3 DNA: TGTGCCAGCAGTCCTGGACTAGCGGTTAGCACAGATACGCAGTATTTT
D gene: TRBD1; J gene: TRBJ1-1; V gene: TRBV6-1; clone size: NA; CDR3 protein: CASSEVGTDTEAFF; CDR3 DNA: TGTGCCAGCAGTGAAGTGGGGACAGACACTGAAGCTTTCTTT
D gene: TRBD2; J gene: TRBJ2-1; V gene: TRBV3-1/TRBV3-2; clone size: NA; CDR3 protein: CASSQSSGSRYEQFF; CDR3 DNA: TGTGCCAGCAGCCAGTCTAGCGGGAGTAGGTATGAGCAGTTCTTC
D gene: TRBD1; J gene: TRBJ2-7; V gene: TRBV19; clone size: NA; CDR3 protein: CASKAGQGAGEQYF; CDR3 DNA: TGTGCCAGTAAGGCGGGACAGGGGGCGGGCGAGCAGTACTTC